This T cell receptor (beta chain) comes out of a study of blood T cell repertoires in COVID-19. Assay used: immunoSEQ multiplex PCR; TCRdb lists only in-frame clones, some missing. The table lists roughly 100,000 clones, less than 90% of them singletons. The TCR originated in a man aged 45-65 years with acute or convalescent COVID-19. The sample comprised peripheral blood.

CDR3 sequence: CASSPGTGGAETQYF. CDR3 bases: TGTGCCAGCAGCCCAGGGACAGGGGGCGCAGAGACCCAGTACTTC. This chain connects TRBV9 to TRBJ2-5; 12 nucleotides match TRBD1. Losses at the gene ends were 4 bases for V and 4 bases for J; bases not matched to a gene: 5. Per germline, CDR1 SGDLS and CDR2 YYNGEE. The CDR3 spans 15 residues.